The 12 T cell receptor beta chains reported below all come from one sample, sequenced in a study of blood T cells in healthy people across ages. Primers used in a second PCR of about 7 to 12 cycles were a sample-barcoded 5' primer and a J-beta primer mix. TCRdb processed the 5' RACE reads anew with MiXCR; each CDR3 protein has one entry. The sample records about 930,000 distinct CDR3 sequences, 29% being singletons. A further study also used this sample, focusing on T cells of mothers and their children.

Sequenced: blood. Every receptor here comes from a woman aged 40 to 50 in good health.

This clonotype was counted a few times. This chain's CDR3 is CASSPSSGRAEAFF. DNA of the CDR3: TGTGCCAGCAGCCCCTCATCCGGGAGGGCTGAAGCTTTCTTT. The V call is TRBV28, the J call TRBJ1-1, with D uncertain. Germline assignment: CDR1 MDHEN and CDR2 SYDVKM. CDR3 size: 14 residues. With 6 bases removed from V and 6 bases from J, the gap between germline ends came to 17 bases.

This clonotype was counted between two and nine times. The chain is built from TRBV4-2 and TRBJ2-1; TRBD1 or TRBD2 may be the D gene (6 bases each). Trimming took off 0 bases at V and 9 bases at J, with 18 bases between the two ends. Germline-derived CDR1 and CDR2 are LGHNA and YNFKEQ. The CDR3 has 16 amino acids. CDR3 DNA sequence: TGTGCCAGCAGCCAAGACCATGGGGGGCCGCGCGGTGAGCAGTTCTTC. Amino acid sequence: CASSQDHGGPRGEQFF.

The sample holds many counts of this clonotype. This chain joins TRBV29-1 and TRBJ2-7; 9 nucleotides align to TRBD1. The junction had 5 bases not matched to a gene; V was cut back by 5 bases and J by 3 bases. The germline gives CDR1 SQVTM, CDR2 ANQGSEA. This CDR3 contains 13 residues. The CDR3 bases are TGCAGCGTTACCTCGGACAGGGGCTACGAGCAGTACTTC. The encoded protein is CSVTSDRGYEQYF.

Remarks on this clonotype: This sequence may be a read error, since a much larger clone differs from it by one base. J is TRBJ2-4 and V is TRBV12-3 or TRBV12-4; 13 bases match TRBD2. The junction had 12 bases not matched to a gene; V was cut back by 6 bases and J by 13 bases. The CDR3 runs to 15 residues. Here the CDR3 DNA reads TGTGCCAGCAGGCAGACTAGCGGGGGGTACAATGAGCAGTACTTC. This translates into CASRQTSGGYNEQYF.

The V and J genes are TRBV5-1 and TRBJ2-5, with 12 bases matching TRBD2. This CDR3 spans 15 amino acids. Trimming took 6 bases from V and 2 from J; bases not matched to a gene: 5. In germline, CDR1 is SGHRS, CDR2 YFSETQ. CDR3 in DNA: TGCGCCAGCACCCTAGCGGGGGGGCGTCAAGAGACCCAGTACTTC. This sequence encodes CASTLAGGRQETQYF.

This clonotype appeared once. The chain recombines TRBV12-3 or TRBV12-4 with TRBJ2-1; the D call may be TRBD1 or TRBD2 (5 bases each). This CDR3 has 15 residues. Between the trimmed V and J ends, which lost 4 bases and 0 bases, there was a span of 10 bases. CDR3 protein: CASSSRDDSYNEQFF. CDR3 sequence (DNA): TGTGCCAGCAGTTCCCGGGACGACTCCTACAATGAGCAGTTCTTC.

This clonotype was found a few times. The V gene is TRBV11-1, the J gene TRBJ1-4; 8 bases agree with TRBD1. The V and J ends lost 5 bases and 5 bases, in that order; junction bases with no gene match: 7. This CDR3 comprises 15 residues. From germline, CDR1 is SGHAT and CDR2 FQDESV (reference sequence). CDR3 nucleotides: TGTGCCAGCAGCGCCCACCGGGACAGGAATGAAAAACTGTTTTTT. This translates into CASSAHRDRNEKLFF.

The chain joins TRBV7-8 to TRBJ1-1, with D perhaps matching TRBD1 (5 bases). With 4 bases removed from V and 0 bases from J, the gap between germline ends came to 9 bases. The CDR3 sequence is 14 residues long. Germline assignment: CDR1 SGHVS and CDR2 FQNEAQ. The CDR3 bases are TGTGCCAGCAGCTCGGGCAGGGTGAACACTGAAGCTTTCTTT. Amino acid sequence: CASSSGRVNTEAFF.

The chain joins TRBV28 to TRBJ1-4, with 10 nucleotides matching TRBD1. This CDR3 is 17 amino acids long. V lost 5 bases, J lost 5 bases, and 11 bases stayed unmatched. Germline CDR1 is MDHEN and CDR2 is SYDVKM. CDR3 coding DNA: TGTGCCAGCAGTCCCCCCGGGACAGGGGAGAGGAATGAAAAACTGTTTTTT. Translating gives CASSPPGTGERNEKLFF.

J is TRBJ1-2 and V is TRBV24-1; TRBD1 is a possible D gene (6 bases). This CDR3 region has 14 residues. Germline CDR1 and CDR2: KGHDR and SFDVKD. Trimming cost V 1 base and J 8 bases, with 13 bases left between them. CDR3 DNA sequence: TGTGCCACCAGTGATTTCTCGGGGGCGGAAGGCTACACCTTC. Encoded protein: CATSDFSGAEGYTF.

The chain combines TRBV7-3 with TRBJ2-7, with TRBD1 matching 8 bases. This CDR3 is 15 amino acids long. With V trimmed by 5 bases and J by 2 bases, 8 bases remained unmatched. Germline CDR1 reads SGHTA; CDR2 reads FQGTGA. CDR3 nucleotides: TGTGCCAGCAGCCCTACAGGGGGTGGGACCTACGAGCAGTACTTC. Its protein product is CASSPTGGGTYEQYF.

This clonotype has more than one count but fewer than ten. This sequence joins TRBV24-1 and TRBJ1-2, with D tentatively TRBD1 (6 bases). This CDR3 has 14 amino acids. Deletions cut 4 bases from V and 5 bases from J, with 13 bases between. The germline CDR1 and CDR2 sequences are KGHDR and SFDVKD. The CDR3: CATSDEQGNYGYTF. CDR3 sequence (DNA): TGTGCCACCAGTGACGAACAGGGTAATTATGGCTACACCTTC.